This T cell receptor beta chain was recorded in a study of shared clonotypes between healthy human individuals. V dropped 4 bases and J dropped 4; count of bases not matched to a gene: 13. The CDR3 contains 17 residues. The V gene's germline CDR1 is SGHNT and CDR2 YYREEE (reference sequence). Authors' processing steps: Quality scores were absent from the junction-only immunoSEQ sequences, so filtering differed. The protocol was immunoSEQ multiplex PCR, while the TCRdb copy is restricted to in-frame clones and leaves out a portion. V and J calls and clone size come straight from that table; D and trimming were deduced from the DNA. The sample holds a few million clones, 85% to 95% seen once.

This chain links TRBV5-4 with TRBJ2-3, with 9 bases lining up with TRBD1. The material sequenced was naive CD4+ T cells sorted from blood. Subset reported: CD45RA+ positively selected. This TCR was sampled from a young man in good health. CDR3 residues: CASSRSNPGQGPDTQYF. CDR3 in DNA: TGTGCCAGCAGCCGATCGAACCCGGGACAGGGACCAGATACGCAGTATTTT. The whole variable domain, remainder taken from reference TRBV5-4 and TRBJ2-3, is ETGVTQSPTHLIKTRGQQVTLRCSSQSGHNTVSWYQQALGQGPQFIFQYYREEENGRGNFPPRFSGLQFPNYSSELNVNALELDDSALYLCASSRSNPGQGPDTQYFGPGTRLTVL.